The clone carrying this T cell receptor (beta chain) was observed once. Its target is not known. This CDR3 contains 14 residues. The V gene end was trimmed by 3 bases and the J gene end by 7 bases; junction bases not matched to a gene: 6. CDR1 and CDR2 from the germline V gene are SGHTA and FQGNSA. The source of the sample is a study of OX40 agonist ivuxolimab in advanced cancers. Study at large: Antecedent anti-PD-1, anti-PD-L1 or anti-CTLA-4 therapy was permissible, with under 50% having received some.

The assay was immunoSEQ multiplex PCR, and TCRdb's table has in-frame clones only and misses some. The data show under 150,000 clones, 85% to 95% seen once. Blood specimens came from baseline, cycle 4 day 1, and cycle 7 day 1. General study findings and limits: Expanded clones belonging to CD8+ T cells outnumbered, on average, those of CD4+.

Material: CD4+ or CD8+ T cells sorted from blood, obtained in a trial of the OX40 agonist ivuxolimab. V and J are TRBV7-2 and TRBJ1-2; TRBD1 matches at 9 bases. The TCR comes from an adult with an advanced solid tumor such as melanoma, head and neck, liver or kidney cancer. CDR3 coding DNA: TGTGCCAGCAGCTTTGGACAGGGGACGGCTGGCTACACCTTC. It yields the protein CASSFGQGTAGYTF.